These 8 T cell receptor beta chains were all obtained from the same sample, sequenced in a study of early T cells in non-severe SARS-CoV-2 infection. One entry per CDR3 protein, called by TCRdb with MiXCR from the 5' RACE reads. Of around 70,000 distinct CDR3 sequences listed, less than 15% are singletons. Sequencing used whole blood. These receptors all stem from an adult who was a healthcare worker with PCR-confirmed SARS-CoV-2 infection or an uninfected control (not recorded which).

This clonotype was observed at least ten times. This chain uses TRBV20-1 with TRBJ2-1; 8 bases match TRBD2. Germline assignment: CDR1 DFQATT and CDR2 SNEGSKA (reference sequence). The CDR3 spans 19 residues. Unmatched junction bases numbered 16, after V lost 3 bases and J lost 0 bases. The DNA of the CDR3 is TGCAGTGCTAGGGTCAAGCGGGGGACCTCAAGAAGCTCCTACAATGAGCAGTTCTTC. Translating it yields CSARVKRGTSRSSYNEQFF.

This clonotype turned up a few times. This CDR3 reads CASMWDRGSYEQYF. The CDR3 DNA follows: TGTGCCAGCATGTGGGACAGGGGCTCCTACGAGCAGTACTTC. This chain joins TRBV28 and TRBJ2-7; 10 bases agree with TRBD1. Germline V gene sequence: CDR1 MDHEN, CDR2 SYDVKM. This CDR3 is 14 amino acids long. V lost 7 bases to trimming and J lost 0 bases; unmatched junction nucleotides: 3.

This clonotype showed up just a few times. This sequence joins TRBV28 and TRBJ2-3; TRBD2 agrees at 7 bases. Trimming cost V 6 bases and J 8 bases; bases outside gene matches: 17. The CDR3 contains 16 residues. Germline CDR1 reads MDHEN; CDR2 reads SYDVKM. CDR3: CASSNGRAGISFTQYF. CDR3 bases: TGTGCCAGCAGCAATGGAAGAGCGGGGATCTCTTTTACGCAGTATTTT.

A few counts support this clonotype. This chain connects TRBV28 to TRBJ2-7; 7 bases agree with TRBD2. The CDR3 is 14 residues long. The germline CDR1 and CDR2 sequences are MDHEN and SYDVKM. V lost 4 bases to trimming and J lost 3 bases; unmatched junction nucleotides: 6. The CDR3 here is CASSYTGLGYEQYF. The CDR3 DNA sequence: TGTGCCAGCAGTTACACCGGACTAGGCTACGAGCAGTACTTC.

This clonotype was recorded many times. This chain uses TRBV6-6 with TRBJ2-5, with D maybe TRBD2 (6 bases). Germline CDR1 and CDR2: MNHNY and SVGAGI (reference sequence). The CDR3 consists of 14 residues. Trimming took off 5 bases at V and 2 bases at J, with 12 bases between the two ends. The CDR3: CASSLGLAQETQYF. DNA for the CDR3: TGTGCCAGCAGTCTGGGACTGGCACAAGAGACCCAGTACTTC.

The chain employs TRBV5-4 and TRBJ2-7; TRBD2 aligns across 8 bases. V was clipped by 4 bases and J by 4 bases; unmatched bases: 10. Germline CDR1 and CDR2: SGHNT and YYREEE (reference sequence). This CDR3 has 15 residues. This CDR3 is CASSTRGSGAYEQYF. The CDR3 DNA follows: TGTGCCAGCAGCACCCGGGGTAGCGGGGCTTACGAGCAGTACTTC.

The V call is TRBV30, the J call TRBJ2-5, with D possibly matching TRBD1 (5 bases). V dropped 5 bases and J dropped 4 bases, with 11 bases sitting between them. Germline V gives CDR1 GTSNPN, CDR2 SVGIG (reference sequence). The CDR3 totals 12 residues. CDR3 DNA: TGTGCCTGGGGGGCGGTGCGAGAGACCCAGTACTTC. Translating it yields CAWGAVRETQYF.

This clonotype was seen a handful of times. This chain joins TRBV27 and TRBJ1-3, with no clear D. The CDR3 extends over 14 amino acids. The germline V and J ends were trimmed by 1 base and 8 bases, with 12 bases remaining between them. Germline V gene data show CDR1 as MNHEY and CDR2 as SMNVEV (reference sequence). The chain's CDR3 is CASSLYPNSDTIYF. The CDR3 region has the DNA TGTGCCAGCAGTTTATACCCCAATAGCGACACCATATATTTT.